Presented here are 7 T cell receptor beta chains from one specimen sequenced in a study of T cell repertoires in ileal Crohn's disease. Sequencing was performed with immunoSEQ multiplex PCR; in TCRdb, only in-frame clones are kept and a portion is missing. The sample lists roughly 3,900 clones, about four fifths occurring once. Sequenced sample: ileal tissue. The receptors were gathered from an adult with Crohn's disease.

V is TRBV27 and J is TRBJ1-5; TRBD1 aligns across 12 bases. Germline-derived CDR1 and CDR2 are MNHEY and SMNVEV (reference sequence). This CDR3 has 18 amino acids. V dropped 6 bases and J dropped 2; count of bases not matched to a gene: 11. The CDR3 spells CASSPGQGARIGNQPQHF. The CDR3 DNA is TGTGCCAGCAGCCCGGGACAGGGGGCGCGGATTGGCAATCAGCCCCAGCATTTT.

V usage is TRBV5-1 and J usage is TRBJ2-1, with a possible D match to TRBD1 (5 bases). Per germline, CDR1 SGHRS and CDR2 YFSETQ. The V and J ends lost 0 bases and 7 bases respectively, with 20 bases between them. This CDR3 has 17 residues. The CDR3 loop is CASSLGFSAGNVNEQFF. CDR3 bases: TGCGCCAGCAGCTTGGGGTTTTCGGCAGGGAACGTGAATGAGCAGTTCTTC. Based on the CDR3 plus reference TRBV5-1 and TRBJ2-1, the full variable domain is KAGVTQTPRYLIKTRGQQVTLSCSPISGHRSVSWYQQTPGQGLQFLFEYFSETQRNKGNFPGRFSGRQFSNSRSEMNVSTLELGDSALYLCASSLGFSAGNVNEQFFGPGTRLTVL.

The chain has TRBV6-1 and TRBJ1-1, with TRBD1 matching 8 bases. V lost 2 bases to trimming and J lost 3 bases; unmatched junction nucleotides: 11. In germline, CDR1 is MNHNS, CDR2 SASEGT. The CDR3 is 17 amino acids. CDR3 coding DNA: TGTGCCAGCAGTGAACCCCCGCTGACAGGGGAGGACACTGAAGCTTTCTTT. It codes for CASSEPPLTGEDTEAFF.

This clone has a single count. The CDR3 loop is CASSITGLANQQYF. The CDR3 region has the DNA TGTGCCAGTAGTATAACGGGACTAGCGAATCAGCAGTACTTC. V usage is TRBV19 and J usage is TRBJ2-7; 10 nucleotides line up with TRBD2. Per the germline V gene, CDR1 is LNHDA and CDR2 is SQIVND (reference sequence). This CDR3 has 14 amino acids. Germline trimming cut 2 bases from V and 8 bases from J; bases unmatched to any gene: 6.

Worth noting for this clone: Within the sample, other DNA sequences also encode this same CDR3. The CDR3 sequence is CASRGGQGMTEAFF. The CDR3 nucleotides read TGTGCCAGCAGGGGGGGACAGGGGATGACTGAAGCTTTCTTT. The chain combines TRBV6-1 with TRBJ1-1; 10 nucleotides align to TRBD1. Unmatched junction bases numbered 6, after V lost 6 bases and J lost 5 bases. The CDR3 covers 14 residues. CDR1 and CDR2 (germline): MNHNS, SASEGT.

J is TRBJ2-2 and V is TRBV5-1, with 8 nucleotides matching TRBD1. V shed 3 bases, J shed 5 bases, and the junction held 6 bases outside the gene matches. The CDR3 has 15 residues. CDR1 and CDR2 from the germline V gene are SGHRS and YFSETQ. CDR3 in DNA: TGCGCCAGCAGCTCCGGACAGGGCCGGACCGGGGAGCTGTTTTTT. The encoded protein is CASSSGQGRTGELFF.

The rearrangement uses TRBV6-1 and TRBJ2-1; 8 bases map to TRBD1. The length of the CDR3 is 18 residues. V gave up 0 bases and J gave up 7 bases; unmatched junction bases: 14. Germline-derived CDR1 and CDR2 are MNHNS and SASEGT. CDR3 in amino acids: CASSEALLASGGNNEQFF. DNA of the CDR3: TGTGCCAGCAGTGAAGCGCTCCTGGCTTCAGGGGGCAATAATGAGCAGTTCTTC.